This T cell receptor beta chain was captured in a study of siplizumab effects on memory and regulatory T cells. Study-wide points: Naive T cell populations appeared to exhibit greater diversity than memory cells and appeared to be major alloresponse contributors. With siplizumab, cumulative frequency of CD4+ memory-derived alloreactive sequences dropped significantly. The authors did not confirm suppressive function in proliferating Tregs from siplizumab cultures.

As to this clone: No antigen is known for it.

Method: immunoSEQ multiplex PCR; TCRdb's copy keeps in-frame clones and lacks some. The sample contains about 60,000 clones, around four fifths of which appear only once. J lost 7 bases, V lost 6 bases, and 3 bases had no gene match. Germline V gives CDR1 SQVTM, CDR2 ANQGSEA. CDR3 length: 11 residues. This chain uses TRBV29-1 with TRBJ1-5; 7 bases agree with TRBD1. The sample comprised memory CD4+ T cells sorted from blood. This TCR came from a human donor in good health. The CDR3, as DNA: TGCAGCGTGAAGGGGGCACAGCCCCAGCATTTT. The encoded protein is CSVKGAQPQHF.